This T cell receptor beta chain was identified during a study of T cell repertoires in cytomegalovirus infection. Overall study context: Well-studied HLA-B-restricted epitopes and recently identified HLA-C-restricted epitopes of CMV were both used in the study. Based on public TCR beta signatures, there were indications of CMV infection and of a matching HLA type. Findings and caveats of the study: The ex vivo response was dominated by HLA-C-restricted CMV-specific TCR beta clonotypes. Frequencies of public TCR beta families were cumulated, and this identified carriers of CMV plus the relevant HLA.

The CDR3 totals 14 residues. The germline V gene encodes CDR1 SGHVS and CDR2 FNYEAQ. Trimming took 3 bases from V and 4 from J, leaving 12 bases between them. One entry per CDR3 protein, called by TCRdb with MiXCR from the reads. The profile shows approximately 120,000 distinct CDR3 sequences, approximately 30% of them singletons. As to this clonotype: The target antigen is unknown.

This receptor was taken from a human donor in good health (CMV status not recorded). Some clones in this sample may be carry-over from other donors' samples. This sample comprised CD8+ T cells from cultured PBMCs, obtained from culture after CMV antigen stimulation. This rearrangement joins TRBV7-6 to TRBJ1-2; weak D call: TRBD1 (6 bases). CDR3 nucleotide sequence: TGTGCCAGCAGCTTGAGGACAGCTGGCTATGGCTACACCTTC. Encoded protein: CASSLRTAGYGYTF.